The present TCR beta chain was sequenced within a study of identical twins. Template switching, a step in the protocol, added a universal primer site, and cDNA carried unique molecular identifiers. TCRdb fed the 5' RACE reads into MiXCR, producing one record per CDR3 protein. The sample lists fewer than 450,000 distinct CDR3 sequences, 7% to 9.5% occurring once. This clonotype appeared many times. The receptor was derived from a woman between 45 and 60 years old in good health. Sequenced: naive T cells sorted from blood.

The CDR3 sequence is CASSSYREIDEQFF. The CDR3 DNA reads as TGTGCCAGCAGTTCATACAGGGAGATCGATGAGCAGTTCTTC. The J gene is TRBJ2-1, the V gene TRBV27; possible D gene TRBD1, 6 bases. V was cut by 4 bases and J by 8 bases, with 15 bases left in between. This CDR3 is 14 amino acids long. Germline lookup yields CDR1 MNHEY and CDR2 SMNVEV (reference sequence).